This T cell receptor beta chain was captured by sequencing in a study of blood T cells in healthy people across ages (dated by TCRdb to the mid-2010s). With regard to the full study: In model experiments, roughly one uniquely barcoded TCR beta cDNA molecule per two T cells was captured by template switching. Age-related changes in TCR beta repertoire diversity were measured in the study by deep sequencing normalized with unique cDNA molecular identifiers. Donors were grouped into four age groups: young (average 16 years), middle-aged (over 35), aged (over 55) and long-lived (just over 80). To avoid experimental bias, donors of different ages were randomly spread across the sequencing lanes. Two additional independent replicas of 1 million unique cDNA reads from the same blood draw were analyzed for two donors (one aged 18 to 29 and one aged 80 or older).

With respect to this clonotype: Its antigen target is currently unknown. Base qualities were left out, and no much larger clone turns up one base away.

Broader findings and caveats from the paper: As age increased, observed TCR beta diversity per million T cells dropped in a roughly linear way, and a significant reduction was already evident by age 40. The long-lived group showed more naive CD4+ T cells, fewer expanded clones and increased TCR diversity than the aged group, suggesting age selection. Total diversity estimates from one million sequenced T cells were considered lower bounds and underestimates. Since profiling was done on bulk unsorted PBMCs, naive and antigen-experienced compartments could not be conclusively compared. Because the CMV infection status of the donors was unknown, age-related changes in expanded clonotypes may potentially have been confounded. The percentage of naive T cells measured by flow cytometry correlated strongly with observed TCR beta diversity.

The donors were 40 or so Caucasian individuals from Russia, aged roughly 6 to 100 years, who were systemically healthy. Approximately 10 milliliters of peripheral blood were collected from each donor into EDTA-treated Vacutainer tubes. Ficoll-Paque density-gradient centrifugation was used to isolate PBMCs, with at least 7 million per sample. Trizol reagent was used to extract total RNA from PBMCs, with at least 6 micrograms per sample. Naive CD45RAhigh/CD27high T cell percentages were measured by flow cytometry on a PBMC aliquot from every donor. The receptor library was made with 5' RACE. TCRdb shows the sequencer as Illumina HiSeq 2500. A second about 7 to 12 cycle PCR used a sample-barcoded 5' primer and a J-beta primer mix. Each TCR beta cDNA molecule received a unique molecular identifier from a template-switch 5' adaptor carrying 12 random nucleotides. Each sample yielded at least 3 million CDR3-containing paired-end reads. The Mint cDNA synthesis kit, primed by a TRBC-specific oligonucleotide, was used to synthesize first-strand cDNA from all RNA. Following uracil-DNA glycosylase treatment, a first 18-cycle PCR with universal primers M1SS and BC2_uni_R was performed on all cDNA. In the paper's pipeline: For normalization, 1 million high-quality reads were randomly selected from each sample, with every read carrying a distinct molecular identifier. Reads with shared molecular identifiers were discarded instead of being binned into consensus sequences. CDR3 identification, clonotype clustering and error correction used MiTCR with a Q25 quality threshold and the strictest error-elimination algorithm. A nonparametric unseen species model with Euler transformation was used to estimate lower-bound total TCR beta diversity. TCRdb applied fastp at Q25 and MiXCR to the public reads, then kept only in-frame beta chains. Here each entry gathers all rows of one CDR3 protein and keeps the most common genes and DNA. The V and J calls, along with clone size, are taken from TCRdb and not from the paper's own processing. The sample contains over 1,200,000 distinct CDR3 sequences, 59% of them found a single time. Roughly 7% of the sample rests with the top ten.

The TCR comes from a man between 18 and 35 years old in good health. The specimen sequenced was blood.

The nucleotide sequence reads as follows: TGTGCCAGCAGGAGGGAGGGCCTGTATGAGCAGTTCTTC. This translates into CASRREGLYEQFF. This receptor chain uses TRBV6-5 and TRBJ2-1, with 7 central nucleotides matching TRBD2. Via the germline V gene, CDR1 is MNHEY and CDR2 SVGAGI. The CDR3 measures 13 amino acids from cysteine to phenylalanine. Only CDR3 DNA is held: 39 bases, read in frame from base 1. Ends trimmed: V by 6 bases, J by 8 bases; bases unmatched to a gene: 7.